The T cell receptor beta chain described here comes from a study of metastatic and nonmetastatic thyroid tumors. Study as a whole: A comparison of repertoires was made across blood and tumor or nodule tissue from malignant and benign thyroid patients.

Study-level results: In blood and tumor, TCR beta diversity was reportedly significantly higher in malignant thyroid tumors than in benign nodules.

Among the patients, none had received any treatment before thyroid surgery. This clone appeared many times. Its specificity is unknown. As handled by the study authors: Across clinicopathological groups, CDR3 differences served as the basis for building a distant-metastasis classifier for papillary thyroid cancer. TCRdb reassembled clones from the PCR reads with MiXCR. The V and J calls come from TCRdb's annotation, not from the publication. In the table there are around 26,000 clones, roughly 4% of which are singletons. V shed 6 bases, J shed 5 bases, and the junction held 16 bases outside the gene matches. This CDR3 has 16 amino acids.

The rearrangement joins TRBV12-3 or TRBV12-4 to TRBJ2-7; 7 nucleotides line up with TRBD2. Specimen: blood. The TCR sequence derives from a male donor with papillary thyroid cancer or a benign thyroid nodule (not recorded which). Some clones in this sample may be carry-over from other donors' samples. In nucleotides, the CDR3 is TGTGCCAGCAGCACAGGCCTAGGGCAGAGCGGGAACGAGCAGTACTTC. Translation: CASSTGLGQSGNEQYF.